This is a list of T cell receptor beta chains from one sample in a study of blood T cell repertoires in COVID-19. Repertoires were generated with immunoSEQ multiplex PCR, while TCRdb's copy carries only in-frame clones and drops some. The sample lists 250,000 to 300,000 clones, roughly 85% occurring once. The specimen was peripheral blood. The receptors were sampled from a man between 45 and 60 years old with active or convalescent COVID-19. CDR3s include the opening cysteine and the closing phenylalanine or tryptophan. Each record gives: V gene, J gene, clone size, D gene, CDR3 protein, CDR3 DNA. D genes are given only for firm matches. Clone size is not always given. Where it is, it says once, few, many or a class for expanded clones.

TRBV28	TRBJ1-1	NA	TRBD1	CASTRGDVSNTEAFF	TGTGCCAGCACCAGGGGGGATGTCTCGAACACTGAAGCTTTCTTT
TRBV3-1/TRBV3-2	TRBJ1-2	NA	TRBD1	CASSRGTGVQRGYTF	TGTGCCAGCAGCCGAGGGACAGGGGTTCAGCGCGGCTACACCTTC
TRBV5-5	TRBJ2-7	NA	NA	CASSPLAWANSYEQYF	TGTGCCAGCAGCCCCCTGGCTTGGGCCAACTCCTACGAGCAGTACTTC
TRBV6-5	TRBJ2-7	once	TRBD2	CASRGTSGEQYF	TGTGCCAGCAGGGGGACTAGCGGAGAGCAGTACTTC
TRBV27	TRBJ2-3	many	NA	CASSSWTLSTDTQYF	TGTGCCAGCAGTTCCTGGACTCTTAGCACAGATACGCAGTATTTT
TRBV14	TRBJ2-1	once	TRBD2	CASSLLAGGPLWHNEQFF	TGTGCCAGCAGCTTGCTGGCGGGAGGCCCGCTGTGGCACAATGAGCAGTTCTTC
TRBV19	TRBJ1-6	NA	TRBD1	CASKYGQGNNSPLHF	TGTGCCAGTAAATATGGACAGGGGAATAATTCACCCCTCCACTTT
TRBV27	TRBJ2-5	NA	TRBD2	CASSLSQGRTSVQETQYF	TGTGCCAGCAGTTTATCCCAGGGTCGGACTAGCGTACAAGAGACCCAGTACTTC
TRBV27	TRBJ2-7	NA	NA	CASSSYSTPYEQYF	TGTGCCAGCAGTTCTTACTCGACTCCCTACGAGCAGTACTTC
TRBV9	TRBJ2-3	NA	NA	CASSAQGLTDTQYF	TGTGCCAGCAGCGCACAGGGTCTCACAGATACGCAGTATTTT
TRBV11-2	TRBJ1-2	few	TRBD1	CASSETTPRDSLTGGYTF	TGTGCCAGCAGCGAAACAACCCCCCGGGACAGCCTAACTGGTGGCTACACCTTC
TRBV14	TRBJ2-3	NA	TRBD2	CASSFGGGTQYF	TGTGCCAGCAGCTTCGGCGGGGGTACGCAGTATTTT
TRBV6-2/TRBV6-3	TRBJ2-7	NA	TRBD1	CASSQGGQKSSYEQYF	TGTGCCAGCAGTCAAGGGGGACAGAAGAGCTCCTACGAGCAGTACTTC
TRBV4-3	TRBJ2-7	NA	TRBD1	CASSQQTGGALEQYF	TGCGCCAGCAGCCAACAGACAGGGGGCGCGTTAGAGCAGTACTTC
TRBV28	TRBJ1-2	few	NA	CASTLSQGGYTF	TGTGCCAGCACTCTGTCCCAGGGCGGCTACACCTTC
TRBV3-1/TRBV3-2	TRBJ1-6	NA	NA	CASSQQDTGLGSPLHF	TGTGCCAGCAGCCAACAAGACACAGGGTTGGGGTCACCCCTCCACTTT
TRBV2	TRBJ1-1	NA	TRBD1	CASSLDRGREGTFF	TGTGCCAGCAGTCTTGACAGGGGGCGCGAGGGAACTTTCTTT
TRBV12-3/TRBV12-4	TRBJ1-2	NA	NA	CASSQTGNYGYTF	TGTGCCAGCAGTCAGACTGGTAACTATGGCTACACCTTC
TRBV7-2	TRBJ2-1	once	TRBD2	CASSLVGGRGWNEQFF	TGTGCCAGCAGCTTAGTGGGGGGGAGAGGGTGGAATGAGCAGTTCTTC
TRBV2	TRBJ1-4	once	NA	CASSESRDNEKLFF	TGTGCCAGCAGTGAATCAAGAGATAATGAAAAACTGTTTTTT
TRBV7-2	TRBJ2-1	NA	TRBD2	CASSASGTSSSYNEQFF	TGTGCCAGCAGCGCAAGCGGGACTTCGAGCTCCTACAATGAGCAGTTCTTC
TRBV6-6	TRBJ2-7	once	TRBD1	CASSRDSYEQYF	TGTGCCAGCAGTCGGGACAGCTACGAGCAGTACTTC
TRBV19	TRBJ1-4	few	TRBD1	CASSISGQRFEKLFF	TGTGCCAGTAGTATCTCGGGACAGCGGTTTGAAAAACTGTTTTTT
TRBV18	TRBJ1-4	NA	NA	CASSPVRAHEKLFF	TGTGCCAGCTCACCGGTCAGGGCTCATGAAAAACTGTTTTTT
TRBV18	TRBJ2-5	NA	NA	CASSPTGRGETQYF	TGTGCCAGCTCACCAACAGGGAGAGGGGAGACCCAGTACTTC
TRBV18	TRBJ1-1	NA	TRBD1	CASSQDRGLTEAFF	TGTGCCAGCTCACAGGACAGGGGGTTAACTGAAGCTTTCTTT
TRBV4-3	TRBJ2-7	NA	NA	CASSQAQQGYEQYF	TGCGCCAGCAGCCAAGCCCAACAGGGATACGAGCAGTACTTC
TRBV19	TRBJ1-1	NA	TRBD1	CASSWTGDAEAFF	TGTGCCAGTAGTTGGACAGGGGACGCTGAAGCTTTCTTT
TRBV2	TRBJ2-5	NA	TRBD1	CAGTLRTGGGETQYF	TGTGCCGGAACCTTAAGGACAGGGGGCGGAGAGACCCAGTACTTC
TRBV12-3/TRBV12-4	TRBJ1-2	NA	NA	CASRSTGTYGYTF	TGTGCCAGCAGGTCGACAGGAACCTATGGCTACACCTTC
TRBV15	TRBJ1-1	NA	NA	CATSNTQGLTEAFF	TGTGCCACCAGCAATACGCAAGGACTCACTGAAGCTTTCTTT
TRBV5-5	TRBJ1-4	NA	NA	CASSRDSEKLFF	TGTGCCAGCAGCCGCGACAGTGAAAAACTGTTTTTT
TRBV7-9	TRBJ1-1	NA	NA	CASSFSGNTEAFF	TGTGCCAGCAGCTTTTCGGGGAACACTGAAGCTTTCTTT
TRBV27	TRBJ2-3	once	NA	CASRRRSLGLTYVTDTQYF	TGTGCCAGCAGGCGGCGCTCCCTCGGACTAACTTACGTAACAGATACGCAGTATTTT
TRBV28	TRBJ2-1	NA	TRBD2	CASSPLGGRGREQFF	TGTGCCAGCAGCCCCCTGGGGGGGAGAGGGCGGGAGCAGTTCTTC
TRBV12-5	TRBJ2-7	NA	NA	CASGLLSGVRGYEQYF	TGTGCTAGTGGTTTGCTATCGGGAGTCCGGGGCTACGAGCAGTACTTC
TRBV19	TRBJ1-1	NA	NA	CASIGRGNTEAFF	TGTGCCAGTATCGGGAGGGGGAACACTGAAGCTTTCTTT
TRBV9	TRBJ2-1	NA	NA	CASSVEPVRGRPVF	TGTGCCAGCAGCGTAGAACCGGTAAGGGGTCGGCCGGTCTTC
TRBV6-1	TRBJ2-7	NA	NA	CASSEYGSPHEQYF	TGTGCCAGCAGTGAATACGGGTCCCCGCACGAGCAGTACTTC
TRBV5-1	TRBJ1-1	once	NA	CASSLAPSRAHTEAFF	TGCGCCAGCAGCTTGGCCCCGAGCAGGGCCCACACTGAAGCTTTCTTT
TRBV9	TRBJ1-3	few	NA	CASSVASTPGSGNTIYF	TGTGCCAGCAGCGTAGCGAGCACACCGGGGTCTGGAAACACCATATATTTT
TRBV13	TRBJ2-7	NA	TRBD1	CASSQGTGTGGYEQYF	TGTGCCAGCAGCCAGGGGACCGGGACAGGGGGCTACGAGCAGTACTTC
TRBV6-5	TRBJ2-5	many	NA	CASGGSQVETQYF	TGTGCCAGCGGCGGGTCCCAAGTGGAGACCCAGTACTTC
TRBV5-1	TRBJ2-3	NA	NA	CASSSTRGDTQYF	TGCGCCAGCAGCTCAACTCGGGGAGATACGCAGTATTTT
TRBV5-6	TRBJ1-1	NA	TRBD1	CASSNDPGQGDTEAFF	TGTGCCAGCAGTAACGACCCGGGACAGGGGGACACTGAAGCTTTCTTT
TRBV6-1	TRBJ2-2	once	NA	CASSEFAAANTGELFF	TGTGCCAGCAGTGAATTTGCGGCAGCGAACACCGGGGAGCTGTTTTTT
TRBV10-3	TRBJ2-2	once	NA	CAITRDTTPGELFF	TGTGCCATCACCCGGGACACAACTCCAGGGGAGCTGTTTTTT